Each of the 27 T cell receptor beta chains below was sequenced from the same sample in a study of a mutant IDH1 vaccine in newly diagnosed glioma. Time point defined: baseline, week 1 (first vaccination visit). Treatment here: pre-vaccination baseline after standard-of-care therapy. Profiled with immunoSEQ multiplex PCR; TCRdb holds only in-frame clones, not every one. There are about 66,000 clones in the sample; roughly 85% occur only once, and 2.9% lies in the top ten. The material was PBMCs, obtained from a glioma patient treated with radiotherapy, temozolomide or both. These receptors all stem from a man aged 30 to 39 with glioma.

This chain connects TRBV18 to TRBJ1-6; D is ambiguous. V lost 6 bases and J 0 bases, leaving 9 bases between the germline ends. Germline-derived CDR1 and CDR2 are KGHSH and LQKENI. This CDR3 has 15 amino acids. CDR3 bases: TGTGCCAGCTCCCCTATATCCTCCTATAATTCACCCCTCCACTTT. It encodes CASSPISSYNSPLHF.

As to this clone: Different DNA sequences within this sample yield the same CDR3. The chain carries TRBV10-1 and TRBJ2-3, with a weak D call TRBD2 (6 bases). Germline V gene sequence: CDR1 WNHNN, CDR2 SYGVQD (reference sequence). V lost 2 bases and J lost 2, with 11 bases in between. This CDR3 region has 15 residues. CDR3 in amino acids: CASSELSGVTDTQYF. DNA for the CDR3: TGCGCCAGCAGTGAGCTTAGCGGCGTCACAGATACGCAGTATTTT.

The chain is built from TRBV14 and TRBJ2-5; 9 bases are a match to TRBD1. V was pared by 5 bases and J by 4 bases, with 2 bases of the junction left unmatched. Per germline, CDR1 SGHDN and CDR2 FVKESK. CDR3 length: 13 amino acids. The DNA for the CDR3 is TGTGCCAGCAGCAGGGACAGGGCAGAGACCCAGTACTTC. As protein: CASSRDRAETQYF.

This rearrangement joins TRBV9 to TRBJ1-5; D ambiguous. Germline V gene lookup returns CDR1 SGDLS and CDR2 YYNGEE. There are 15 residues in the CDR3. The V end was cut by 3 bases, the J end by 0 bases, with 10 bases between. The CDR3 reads CASSAEEGSNQPQHF. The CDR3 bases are TGTGCCAGCAGCGCCGAGGAGGGTAGCAATCAGCCCCAGCATTTT.

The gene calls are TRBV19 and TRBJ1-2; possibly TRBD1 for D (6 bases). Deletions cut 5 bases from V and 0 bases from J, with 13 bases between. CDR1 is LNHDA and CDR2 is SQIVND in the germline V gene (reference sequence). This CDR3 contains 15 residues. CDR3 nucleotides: TGTGCCAGTAGTTCCGACAGGTATGCTAACTATGGCTACACCTTC. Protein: CASSSDRYANYGYTF.

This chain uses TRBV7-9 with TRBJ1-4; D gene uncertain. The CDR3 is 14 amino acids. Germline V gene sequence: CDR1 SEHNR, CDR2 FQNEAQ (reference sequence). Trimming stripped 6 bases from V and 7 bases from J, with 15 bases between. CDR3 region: CASSPPGVSEKLFF. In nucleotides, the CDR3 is TGTGCCAGCAGTCCTCCGGGAGTATCTGAAAAACTGTTTTTT.

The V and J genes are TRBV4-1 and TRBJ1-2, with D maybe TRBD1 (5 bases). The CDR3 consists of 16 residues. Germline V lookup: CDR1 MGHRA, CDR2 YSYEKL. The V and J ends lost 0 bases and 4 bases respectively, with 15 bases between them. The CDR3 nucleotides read TGCGCCAGCAGCCAAGACGGGGTCGGCAGGGCCTATGGCTACACCTTC. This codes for CASSQDGVGRAYGYTF.

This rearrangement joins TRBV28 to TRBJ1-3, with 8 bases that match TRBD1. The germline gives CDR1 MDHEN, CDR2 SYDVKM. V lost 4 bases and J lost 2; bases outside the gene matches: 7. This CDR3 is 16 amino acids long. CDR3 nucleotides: TGTGCCAGCAGTTCCGCGGACAGGGCCACTGGAAACACCATATATTTT. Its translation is CASSSADRATGNTIYF.

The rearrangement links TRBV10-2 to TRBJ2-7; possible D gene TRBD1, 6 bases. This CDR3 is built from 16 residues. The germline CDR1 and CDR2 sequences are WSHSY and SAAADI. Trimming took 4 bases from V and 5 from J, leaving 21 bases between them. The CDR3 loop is CASSGKKTGLFDEQYF. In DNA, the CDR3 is TGCGCCAGCAGTGGAAAGAAGACAGGCCTTTTCGACGAGCAGTACTTC.

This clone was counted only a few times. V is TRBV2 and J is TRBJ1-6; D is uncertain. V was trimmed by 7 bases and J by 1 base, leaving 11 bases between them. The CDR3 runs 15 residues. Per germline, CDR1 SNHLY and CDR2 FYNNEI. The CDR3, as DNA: TGTGCCAGCATCGTCGGCCATTCCTATAATTCACCCCTCCACTTT. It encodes CASIVGHSYNSPLHF. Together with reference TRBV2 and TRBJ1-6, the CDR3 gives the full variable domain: EPEVTQTPSHQVTQMGQEVILRCVPISNHLYFYWYRQILGQKVEFLVSFYNNEISEKSEIFDDQFSVERPDGSNFTLKIRSTKLEDSAMYFCASIVGHSYNSPLHFGNGTRLTVT.

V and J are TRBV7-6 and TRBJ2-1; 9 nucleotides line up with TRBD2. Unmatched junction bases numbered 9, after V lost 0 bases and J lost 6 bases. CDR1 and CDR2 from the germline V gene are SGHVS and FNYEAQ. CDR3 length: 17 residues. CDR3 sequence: CASSLARNSGGVNEQFF. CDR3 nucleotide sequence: TGTGCCAGCAGCTTAGCGCGTAATAGCGGGGGAGTCAATGAGCAGTTCTTC.

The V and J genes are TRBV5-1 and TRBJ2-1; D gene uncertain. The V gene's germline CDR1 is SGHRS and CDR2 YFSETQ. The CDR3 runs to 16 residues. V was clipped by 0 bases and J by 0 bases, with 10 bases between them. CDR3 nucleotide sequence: TGCGCCAGCAGCTTGGGGGTCCTGAGCTCCTACAATGAGCAGTTCTTC. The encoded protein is CASSLGVLSSYNEQFF.

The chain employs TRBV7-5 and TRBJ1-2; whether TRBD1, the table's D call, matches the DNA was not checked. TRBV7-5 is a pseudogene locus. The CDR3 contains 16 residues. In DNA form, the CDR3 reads TGTGCCAGAAGCACCTCCACAGGGTCCCGAGTTTGCGGCTACACCTTC. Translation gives CARSTSTGSRVCGYTF.

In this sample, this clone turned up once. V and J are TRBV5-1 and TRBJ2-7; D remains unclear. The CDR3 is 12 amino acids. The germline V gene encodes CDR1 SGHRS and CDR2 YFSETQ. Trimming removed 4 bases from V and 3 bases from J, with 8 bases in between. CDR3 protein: CASSLDGYEQYF. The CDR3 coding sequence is TGCGCCAGCAGCCTCGACGGCTACGAGCAGTACTTC.

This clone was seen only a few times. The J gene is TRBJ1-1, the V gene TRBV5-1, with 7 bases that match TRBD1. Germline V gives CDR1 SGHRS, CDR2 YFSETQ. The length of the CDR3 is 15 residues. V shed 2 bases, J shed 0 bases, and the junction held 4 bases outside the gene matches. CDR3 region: CASSFQTGMNTEAFF. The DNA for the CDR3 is TGCGCCAGCAGCTTTCAGACAGGGATGAACACTGAAGCTTTCTTT.

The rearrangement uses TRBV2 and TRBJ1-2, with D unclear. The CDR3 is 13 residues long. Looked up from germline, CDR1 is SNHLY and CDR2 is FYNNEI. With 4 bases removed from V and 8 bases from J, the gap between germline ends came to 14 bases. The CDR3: CASSGAAASGYTF. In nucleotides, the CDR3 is TGTGCCAGCAGTGGGGCCGCGGCTTCGGGCTACACCTTC.

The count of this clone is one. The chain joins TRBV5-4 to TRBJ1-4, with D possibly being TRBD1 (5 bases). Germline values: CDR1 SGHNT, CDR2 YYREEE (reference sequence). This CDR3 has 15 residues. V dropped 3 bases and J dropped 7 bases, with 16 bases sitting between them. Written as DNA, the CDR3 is TGTGCCAGCAGCTCGGGCGGGGCGGGGGTTGAAAAACTGTTTTTT. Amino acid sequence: CASSSGGAGVEKLFF. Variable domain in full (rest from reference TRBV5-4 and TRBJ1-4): ETGVTQSPTHLIKTRGQQVTLRCSSQSGHNTVSWYQQALGQGPQFIFQYYREEENGRGNFPPRFSGLQFPNYSSELNVNALELDDSALYLCASSSGGAGVEKLFFGSGTQLSVL.

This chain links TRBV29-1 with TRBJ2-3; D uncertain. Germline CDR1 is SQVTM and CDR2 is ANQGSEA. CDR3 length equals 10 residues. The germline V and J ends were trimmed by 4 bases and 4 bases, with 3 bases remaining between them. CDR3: CSVVADTQYF. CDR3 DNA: TGCAGCGTTGTGGCAGATACGCAGTATTTT.

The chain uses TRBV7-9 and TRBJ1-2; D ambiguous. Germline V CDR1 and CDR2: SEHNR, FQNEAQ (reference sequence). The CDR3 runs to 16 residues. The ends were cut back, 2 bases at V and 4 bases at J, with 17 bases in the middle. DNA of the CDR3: TGTGCCAGCAGCTTAAGGGCTCCCGATTCAGGCTATGGCTACACCTTC. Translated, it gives CASSLRAPDSGYGYTF.

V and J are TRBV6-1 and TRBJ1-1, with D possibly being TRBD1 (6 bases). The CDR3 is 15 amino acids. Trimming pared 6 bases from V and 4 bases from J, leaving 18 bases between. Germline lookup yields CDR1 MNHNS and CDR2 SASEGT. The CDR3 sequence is CASRETDDRTTEAFF. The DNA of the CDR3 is TGTGCCAGCAGAGAGACGGACGACAGGACCACTGAAGCTTTCTTT.

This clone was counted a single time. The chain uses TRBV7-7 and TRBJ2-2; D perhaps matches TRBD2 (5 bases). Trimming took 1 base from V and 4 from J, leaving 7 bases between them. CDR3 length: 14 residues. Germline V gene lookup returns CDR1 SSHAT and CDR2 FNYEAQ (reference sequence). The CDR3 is CASSLVGGTGELFF. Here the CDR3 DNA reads TGTGCCAGCAGCTTAGTAGGAGGCACCGGGGAGCTGTTTTTT.

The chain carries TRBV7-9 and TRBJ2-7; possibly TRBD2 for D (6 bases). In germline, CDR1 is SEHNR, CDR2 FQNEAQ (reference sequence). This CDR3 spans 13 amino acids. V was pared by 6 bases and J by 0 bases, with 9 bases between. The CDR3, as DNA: TGTGCCAGCAGGGAGGGTTCCTCCTACGAGCAGTACTTC. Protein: CASREGSSYEQYF.

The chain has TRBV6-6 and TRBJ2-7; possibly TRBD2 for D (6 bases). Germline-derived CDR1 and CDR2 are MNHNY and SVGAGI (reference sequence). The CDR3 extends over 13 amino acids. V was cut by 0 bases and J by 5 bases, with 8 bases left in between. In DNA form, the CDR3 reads TGTGCCAGCAGTTACTCAGGAGGGCACGAGCAGTACTTC. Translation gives CASSYSGGHEQYF.

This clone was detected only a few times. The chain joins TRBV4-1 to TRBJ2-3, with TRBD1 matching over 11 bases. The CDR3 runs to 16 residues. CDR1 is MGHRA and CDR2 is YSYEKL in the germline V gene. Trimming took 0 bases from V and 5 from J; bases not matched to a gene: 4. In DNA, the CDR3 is TGCGCCAGCAGCCAAGACCGGACAGGGGGCATAGATACGCAGTATTTT. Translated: CASSQDRTGGIDTQYF.

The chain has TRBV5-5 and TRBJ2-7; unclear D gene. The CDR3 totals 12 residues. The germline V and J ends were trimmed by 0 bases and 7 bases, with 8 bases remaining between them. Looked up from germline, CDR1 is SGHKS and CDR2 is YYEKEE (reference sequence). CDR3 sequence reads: CASSLAAGEQYF. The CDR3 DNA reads TGTGCCAGCAGCTTGGCGGCTGGGGAGCAGTACTTC.

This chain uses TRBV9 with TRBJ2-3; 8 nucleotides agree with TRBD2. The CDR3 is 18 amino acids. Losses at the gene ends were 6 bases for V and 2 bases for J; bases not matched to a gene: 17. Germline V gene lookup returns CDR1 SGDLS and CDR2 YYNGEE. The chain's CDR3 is CASTRGGAVSSLTDTQYF. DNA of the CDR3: TGTGCCAGCACCCGGGGGGGGGCCGTGTCTTCTCTCACAGATACGCAGTATTTT. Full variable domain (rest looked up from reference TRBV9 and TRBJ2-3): DSGVTQTPKHLITATGQRVTLRCSPRSGDLSVYWYQQSLDQGLQFLIQYYNGEERAKGNILERFSAQQFPDLHSELNLSSLELGDSALYFCASTRGGAVSSLTDTQYFGPGTRLTVL.

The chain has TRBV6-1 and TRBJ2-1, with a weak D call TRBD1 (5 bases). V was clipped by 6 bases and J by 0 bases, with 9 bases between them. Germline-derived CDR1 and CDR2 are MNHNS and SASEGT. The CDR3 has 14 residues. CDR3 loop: CASRQVSSYNEQFF. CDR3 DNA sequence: TGTGCCAGCAGACAGGTTAGCTCCTACAATGAGCAGTTCTTC.